These 18 T cell receptor beta chains originate from one sample sequenced in a study of T cells in localized non-small cell lung cancer. Generated by immunoSEQ multiplex PCR, the TCRdb table keeps only in-frame clones and is missing some. The table shows over 10,000 clones, with about 84% occurring only once. The sequenced sample was peripheral blood, obtained before any cancer treatment. The receptor source for this set is a male donor at least 60 years old with stage I lung adenocarcinoma.

The V gene is TRBV4-1, the J gene TRBJ2-2, with D tentatively TRBD2 (5 bases). The CDR3 extends over 19 amino acids. Germline CDR1 is MGHRA and CDR2 is YSYEKL. Trimming removed 3 bases at V and 0 bases at J, with 20 bases between. This CDR3 reads CASSQGVLRAEANTGELFF. The CDR3 nucleotides read TGCGCCAGCAGCCAGGGAGTACTGAGGGCAGAGGCGAACACCGGGGAGCTGTTTTTT.

The gene calls are TRBV6-5 and TRBJ1-2; TRBD1 matches at 7 bases. The CDR3 runs 14 residues. Germline CDR1 is MNHEY and CDR2 is SVGAGI. After removal of 0 bases from V and 8 bases from J, the junction contained 6 bases not matched to a gene. Here the CDR3 reads CASSYSTGSRGYTF. The CDR3 nucleotides read TGTGCCAGCAGTTACTCGACAGGGTCGCGGGGCTACACCTTC.

This chain joins TRBV4-3 and TRBJ2-1; 7 positions match TRBD2. Germline-derived CDR1 and CDR2 are LGHNA and YSLEER. V gave up 0 bases and J gave up 0 bases; unmatched junction bases: 5. CDR3 length equals 17 residues. The CDR3 sequence is CASSQEGGRSSYNEQFF. CDR3 DNA sequence: TGCGCCAGCAGCCAAGAGGGAGGGAGGAGCTCCTACAATGAGCAGTTCTTC.

This sequence joins TRBV11-3 and TRBJ2-7; the D gene is possibly TRBD1 (5 bases). Germline loops: CDR1 SGHNT, CDR2 YENEEA. The CDR3 sequence is 14 residues long. V was clipped by 1 base and J by 0 bases, with 7 bases between them. The CDR3 coding sequence is TGTGCCAGCAGCTTAGTCGACAGCTCCTACGAGCAGTACTTC. Its translation is CASSLVDSSYEQYF.

The gene calls are TRBV4-2 and TRBJ1-2, with D unclear. V lost 2 bases, J lost 7 bases, and 5 bases lay in between. Germline V gene lookup returns CDR1 LGHNA and CDR2 YNFKEQ. CDR3 length: 11 amino acids. The CDR3 DNA sequence: TGTGCCAGCAGCCAACTGAGTGGCTACACCTTC. Translation: CASSQLSGYTF.

V and J are TRBV28 and TRBJ1-4; weak D call: TRBD1 (5 bases). Between the trimmed V and J ends, which lost 3 bases and 5 bases, there was a span of 13 bases. CDR1 and CDR2 (germline): MDHEN, SYDVKM. CDR3 length equals 15 residues. The DNA for the CDR3 is TGTGCCAGCAGTTTTTCGACCGGGGGGAATGAAAAACTGTTTTTT. This encodes CASSFSTGGNEKLFF. Complete variable domain (other parts from reference TRBV28 and TRBJ1-4): DVKVTQSSRYLVKRTGEKVFLECVQDMDHENMFWYRQDPGLGLRLIYFSYDVKMKEKGDIPEGYSVSREKKERFSLILESASTNQTSMYLCASSFSTGGNEKLFFGSGTQLSVL.

V usage is TRBV7-8 and J usage is TRBJ1-2; TRBD1 aligns across 7 bases. The CDR3 has 13 amino acids. After removal of 5 bases from V and 5 bases from J, the junction contained 5 bases not matched to a gene. Germline CDR1 is SGHVS and CDR2 is FQNEAQ. This CDR3 is CASSLGQLYGYTF. CDR3 DNA sequence: TGTGCCAGCAGCCTGGGACAGCTATATGGCTACACCTTC.

This chain links TRBV10-3 with TRBJ2-3; D might be TRBD1 (6 bases). This CDR3 spans 14 amino acids. Germline CDR1 is ENHRY and CDR2 is SYGVKD. Trimming pared 6 bases from V and 1 base from J, leaving 11 bases between. The CDR3, as DNA: TGTGCCATCAGCACACAGGGTGGCACAGATACGCAGTATTTT. It translates to CAISTQGGTDTQYF.

This chain uses TRBV7-9 with TRBJ2-5; D is unresolved. Germline CDR1 reads SEHNR; CDR2 reads FQNEAQ (reference sequence). This CDR3 region has 14 residues. V lost 1 base and J 2 bases, leaving 8 bases between the germline ends. The chain's CDR3 is CASSLDPTQETQYF. CDR3 DNA sequence: TGTGCCAGCAGCTTAGACCCGACTCAAGAGACCCAGTACTTC.

The chain links TRBV18 to TRBJ1-1; possible D gene TRBD1, 6 bases. CDR1 is KGHSH and CDR2 is LQKENI in the germline V gene. This CDR3 is built from 14 residues. V was clipped by 3 bases and J by 1 base, with 9 bases between them. For the CDR3, the DNA is TGTGCCAGCTCACCGGGACACAAGAACACTGAAGCTTTCTTT. This gives the protein CASSPGHKNTEAFF. The variable domain in full, completed from reference TRBV18 and TRBJ1-1, reads NAGVMQNPRHLVRRRGQEARLRCSPMKGHSHVYWYRQLPEEGLKFMVYLQKENIIDESGMPKERFSAEFPKEGPSILRIQQVVRGDSAAYFCASSPGHKNTEAFFGQGTRLTVV.

This clone was found a few times. V usage is TRBV7-9 and J usage is TRBJ2-5; D unresolved. The V end lost 1 base, the J end lost 3 bases, and 9 bases lay between the germline ends. The CDR3 is 14 residues long. The germline gives CDR1 SEHNR, CDR2 FQNEAQ (reference sequence). The CDR3 DNA reads as TGTGCCAGCAGCTTAGGACATCTGGAAGAGACCCAGTACTTC. This sequence encodes CASSLGHLEETQYF.

This clone showed up just once. V usage is TRBV27 and J usage is TRBJ2-3; 10 bases map to TRBD2. The CDR3 is 16 residues long. The J segment lost 2 bases and the V segment lost 4 bases, leaving 6 bases of the junction unmatched. Germline V CDR1 and CDR2: MNHEY, SMNVEV (reference sequence). The CDR3 protein is CASSSPSGGVTDTQYF. As DNA, the CDR3 is TGTGCCAGCAGTTCTCCTAGCGGGGGAGTCACAGATACGCAGTATTTT.

The V call is TRBV18, the J call TRBJ2-7; no definite D call. Trimming took off 3 bases at V and 0 bases at J, with 9 bases between the two ends. CDR3 length: 14 residues. The germline V gene has CDR1 KGHSH and CDR2 LQKENI. This CDR3 is CASSPQVRSYEQYF. CDR3 nucleotides: TGTGCCAGCTCACCGCAGGTACGCTCCTACGAGCAGTACTTC.

The chain links TRBV5-6 to TRBJ2-7; 8 nucleotides align to TRBD2. The CDR3 runs to 16 residues. Looked up from germline, CDR1 is SGHDT and CDR2 is YYEEEE. The J segment lost 7 bases and the V segment lost 0 bases, leaving 12 bases of the junction unmatched. CDR3 amino acids: CASSLAFSGVLKEQYF. The DNA of the CDR3 is TGTGCCAGCAGCTTGGCCTTTAGCGGGGTTTTAAAAGAGCAGTACTTC.

In the case of this clone: This may come from a read error, since a much larger clone is one base off. The chain is built from TRBV7-2 and TRBJ2-5; D remains unclear. Trimming left V 3 bases short and J 5 bases short, with 4 bases between. The length of the CDR3 is 11 residues. From germline, CDR1 is SGHTA and CDR2 FQGNSA. For the CDR3, the DNA is TGTGCCAGCAGCTTCAGGGAGACCCAGTACTTC. Amino acids: CASSFRETQYF.

The V call is TRBV18, the J call TRBJ2-5; 7 positions agree with TRBD1. Trimming took 4 bases from V and 3 from J; bases not matched to a gene: 5. The CDR3 runs 14 residues. Germline V gene lookup returns CDR1 KGHSH and CDR2 LQKENI. As DNA, the CDR3 is TGTGCCAGCTCACGGTCAGGGGGAGAAGAGACCCAGTACTTC. It specifies CASSRSGGEETQYF.

The CDR3 DNA reads TGTGCCAGTAGTTTAGCCGGGACAGCAGACACCGGGGAGCTGTTTTTT. This codes for CASSLAGTADTGELFF. The rearrangement uses TRBV19 and TRBJ2-2; 7 bases match TRBD1. J lost 3 bases, V lost 5 bases, and 9 bases had no gene match. Germline V gene data show CDR1 as LNHDA and CDR2 as SQIVND (reference sequence). CDR3 size: 16 residues.

This chain connects TRBV4-2 to TRBJ1-5; D is ambiguous. The V gene lost 2 bases and the J gene lost 3 bases, with 17 bases spanning the gap. Per the germline V gene, CDR1 is LGHNA and CDR2 is YNFKEQ. The CDR3 has 17 amino acids. CDR3 coding DNA: TGTGCCAGCAGCCAACGAGCAGAAACAGAACTCAATCAGCCCCAGCATTTT. Its protein product is CASSQRAETELNQPQHF.